This TCR beta chain stems from a study of control samples from healthy donors and cancer patients. The CDR3 loop spans 16 amino acids. CDR1 and CDR2 from the germline V gene are MNHEY and SVGEGT. V trimming: 2 bases; J trimming: 6 bases; junction bases outside the gene matches: 7. Clones were sequenced by immunoSEQ multiplex PCR, and TCRdb holds only the in-frame ones, with some missing. The sample lists about 190,000 clones; roughly nine tenths were seen once. This rearrangement joins TRBV6-2 or TRBV6-3 to TRBJ2-1; 10 bases map to TRBD2. Sequenced sample: blood. The sequence was obtained from a young man in good health. The CDR3 loop is CASSYISGGAVNEQFF. The CDR3 DNA sequence: TGTGCCAGCAGTTACATCAGCGGGGGGGCGGTCAATGAGCAGTTCTTC.